Below are 30 T cell receptor beta chains sequenced from a single sample in a study of blood T cell repertoires in COVID-19. TCRdb's copy holds only in-frame clones and misses some; the assay was immunoSEQ multiplex PCR. The data contain 300,000 to 450,000 clones, about 87% of them seen just once; the ten biggest clones take up 2.3%. Sequenced sample: peripheral blood. These receptor sequences come from a woman in her sixties with COVID-19, enrolled during active disease.

The rearrangement joins TRBV7-8 to TRBJ1-1, with a tentative D call TRBD1 (6 bases). The V gene's germline CDR1 is SGHVS and CDR2 FQNEAQ. This CDR3 has 14 residues. V dropped 6 bases and J dropped 2 bases, with 13 bases sitting between them. CDR3 nucleotides: TGTGCCAGCAGACCAAAGACAGGCAACACTGAAGCTTTCTTT. Translation: CASRPKTGNTEAFF.

The J gene is TRBJ1-3, the V gene TRBV5-5; TRBD1 matches at 7 bases. The V gene's germline CDR1 is SGHKS and CDR2 YYEKEE (reference sequence). Trimming at V came to 0 bases and at J to 5 bases, leaving 5 bases not matched to a gene. This CDR3 has 15 residues. This CDR3 reads CASSLVRDSRNTIYF. The CDR3, as DNA: TGTGCCAGCAGCTTGGTCCGGGACAGTCGAAACACCATATATTTT.

The chain employs TRBV5-1 and TRBJ2-7, with D tentatively TRBD2 (6 bases). The CDR3 is made up of 14 amino acids. Trimming left V 2 bases short and J 2 bases short, with 11 bases between. Per germline, CDR1 SGHRS and CDR2 YFSETQ. The CDR3 sequence: CASSFGEVAYEQYF. The CDR3, as DNA: TGCGCCAGCAGCTTCGGGGAGGTAGCCTACGAGCAGTACTTC.

The J gene is TRBJ1-5, the V gene TRBV5-6; 7 nucleotides align to TRBD1. The CDR3 loop spans 15 amino acids. Germline V CDR1 and CDR2: SGHDT, YYEEEE. The J segment lost 6 bases and the V segment lost 3 bases, leaving 9 bases of the junction unmatched. The CDR3 DNA reads as TGTGCCAGCAGCTCCTTCGCCAGGGACAGTCAGCCCCAGCATTTT. Residues: CASSSFARDSQPQHF.

The genes are TRBV5-6 and TRBJ2-5; a possible D gene is TRBD1 (6 bases). The CDR3 contains 16 residues. Per germline, CDR1 SGHDT and CDR2 YYEEEE. Trimming removed 1 base at V and 5 bases at J, with 18 bases between. CDR3 nucleotide sequence: TGTGCCAGCAGCTTGCGGCCCAGGGGTCTTCAGGAGACCCAGTACTTC. Amino acid sequence: CASSLRPRGLQETQYF.

V is TRBV9 and J is TRBJ1-5; tentatively, D is TRBD1 (6 bases). Germline V gene lookup returns CDR1 SGDLS and CDR2 YYNGEE. The CDR3 contains 15 residues. V lost 4 bases to trimming and J lost 4 bases, with 15 bases between them. CDR3 sequence: CASSLEGGRNQPQHF. CDR3 nucleotides: TGTGCCAGCAGCCTAGAGGGGGGGCGGAATCAGCCCCAGCATTTT.

The chain joins TRBV19 to TRBJ1-4; D gene uncertain. The length of the CDR3 is 13 residues. The germline V gene encodes CDR1 LNHDA and CDR2 SQIVND (reference sequence). V shed 10 bases and J shed 7 bases, with 16 bases lying between them. The CDR3 reads CAISVAIGEKLFF. The DNA for the CDR3 is TGTGCCATTTCGGTTGCGATTGGTGAAAAACTGTTTTTT.

J is TRBJ2-2 and V is TRBV11-3, with 10 bases aligning to TRBD2. With 5 bases clipped from V and 2 bases from J, the junction kept 5 bases outside the gene matches. The CDR3 has 16 residues. Germline V gene data show CDR1 as SGHNT and CDR2 as YENEEA. In nucleotides, the CDR3 is TGTGCCAGCAGCAGTAGCGGGGGGTTTAACACCGGGGAGCTGTTTTTT. It codes for CASSSSGGFNTGELFF.

CDR3 sequence reads: CASSGTLGNQPQHF. The CDR3 DNA is TGTGCCAGCAGCGGGACTTTGGGCAATCAGCCCCAGCATTTT. The rearrangement joins TRBV2 to TRBJ1-5; D may be TRBD1 (5 bases). Looked up from germline, CDR1 is SNHLY and CDR2 is FYNNEI. The CDR3 contains 14 residues. V was pared by 6 bases and J by 2 bases, with 11 bases between.

The rearrangement uses TRBV6-5 and TRBJ2-2; 9 bases align to TRBD1. Losses at the gene ends were 6 bases for V and 5 bases for J; bases not matched to a gene: 7. The CDR3 is 15 amino acids. Germline V CDR1 and CDR2: MNHEY, SVGAGI. CDR3 sequence (DNA): TGTGCCAGCAGCCCCGGGACAGGGACTACCGGGGAGCTGTTTTTT. Its translation is CASSPGTGTTGELFF.

This chain uses TRBV5-1 with TRBJ1-1, with 8 bases identical to TRBD1. V gave up 4 bases and J gave up 4 bases; unmatched junction bases: 6. The CDR3 is 14 residues long. Germline values: CDR1 SGHRS, CDR2 YFSETQ. CDR3 loop: CASSIGQGGTEAFF. DNA of the CDR3: TGCGCCAGCAGCATTGGACAGGGTGGCACTGAAGCTTTCTTT.

This clone appeared a single time. The genes are TRBV7-2 and TRBJ1-1; D call uncertain. Per germline, CDR1 SGHTA and CDR2 FQGNSA. Trimming removed 5 bases at V and 4 bases at J, with 14 bases between. The CDR3 is 14 amino acids. This chain's CDR3 is CASSVLQGGTEAFF. For the CDR3, the DNA is TGTGCCAGCAGCGTGCTTCAAGGAGGCACTGAAGCTTTCTTT.

J is TRBJ2-7 and V is TRBV28; TRBD1 agrees at 7 bases. The CDR3 length is 15 residues. CDR1 MDHEN and CDR2 SYDVKM come from the germline V gene. Trimming cost V 6 bases and J 3 bases; bases outside gene matches: 11. The CDR3 reads CASSATGTERYEQYF. The DNA of the CDR3 is TGTGCCAGCAGCGCGACCGGGACAGAACGCTACGAGCAGTACTTC.

The J gene is TRBJ2-7, the V gene TRBV5-1, with TRBD2 as a possible D gene (6 bases). This CDR3 contains 14 residues. Germline assignment: CDR1 SGHRS and CDR2 YFSETQ. Trimming stripped 5 bases from V and 6 bases from J, with 18 bases between. CDR3 coding DNA: TGCGCCAGCAGTCTGGACACGTCCGGGGGCGAGCAGTACTTC. This translates into CASSLDTSGGEQYF.

The J gene is TRBJ2-6, the V gene TRBV9; TRBD1 matches 7 bases. With V trimmed by 4 bases and J by 0 bases, 7 bases remained unmatched. The CDR3 spans 17 residues. The germline V gene has CDR1 SGDLS and CDR2 YYNGEE. CDR3 amino acids: CASSMTGTASGANVLTF. CDR3 nucleotides: TGTGCCAGCAGCATGACAGGGACCGCCTCTGGGGCCAACGTCCTGACTTTC.

The chain employs TRBV5-1 and TRBJ2-7; a weak D match, TRBD1 (6 bases). From germline, CDR1 is SGHRS and CDR2 YFSETQ. Trimming shortened V by 7 bases and J by 2 bases, and 16 bases separated the two germline ends. The CDR3 contains 14 residues. The DNA of the CDR3 is TGCGCCAGCTCAATCACAGGGTCTACCTACGAGCAGTACTTC. This encodes CASSITGSTYEQYF. Full variable domain (outside the CDR3, taken from reference TRBV5-1 and TRBJ2-7): KAGVTQTPRYLIKTRGQQVTLSCSPISGHRSVSWYQQTPGQGLQFLFEYFSETQRNKGNFPGRFSGRQFSNSRSEMNVSTLELGDSALYLCASSITGSTYEQYFGPGTRLTVT.

V gene TRBV29-1 combines with J gene TRBJ1-2; D ambiguous. Germline lookup yields CDR1 SQVTM and CDR2 ANQGSEA. This CDR3 has 12 residues. Trimming took off 0 bases at V and 4 bases at J, with 6 bases between the two ends. CDR3 protein: CSVEEGGYGYTF. The CDR3 nucleotides are TGCAGCGTTGAAGAAGGAGGCTATGGCTACACCTTC.

The rearrangement joins TRBV27 to TRBJ1-2; 7 bases agree with TRBD1. CDR3 length: 13 amino acids. V trimming: 5 bases; J trimming: 4 bases; junction bases outside the gene matches: 4. Germline V gene data show CDR1 as MNHEY and CDR2 as SMNVEV (reference sequence). CDR3 nucleotides: TGTGCCAGCAGTCCTTGGACAGGCTATGGCTACACCTTC. This sequence encodes CASSPWTGYGYTF.

The gene calls are TRBV5-1 and TRBJ2-1, with TRBD2 identical over 12 bases. Trimming at V came to 3 bases and at J to 6 bases, leaving 4 bases not matched to a gene. The CDR3 covers 15 residues. Germline-derived CDR1 and CDR2 are SGHRS and YFSETQ. The CDR3 DNA follows: TGCGCCAGCAGCTATTCTAGCGGGGGGGCCAATGAGCAGTTCTTC. Its translation is CASSYSSGGANEQFF.

The V gene is TRBV21-1, the J gene TRBJ1-5; the table's TRBD1 call for D was not verified on the DNA. TRBV21-1 is a recognized pseudogene. The CDR3 contains 18 residues. CDR3 DNA: TGTGCCAGCAGCCGACGGACAGGAGGTGGTCGGCGCAATCAGCCCCAGCATTTT. Translated, it gives CASSRRTGGGRRNQPQHF.

The CDR3 loop is CASSPQGGRITADTQYF. CDR3 nucleotide sequence: TGTGCCAGCAGCCCCCAGGGGGGAAGAATAACAGCAGATACGCAGTATTTT. V is TRBV7-6 and J is TRBJ2-3, with D perhaps TRBD1 (7 bases). Deletions cut 5 bases from V and 4 bases from J, with 22 bases between. This CDR3 has 17 residues. Germline values: CDR1 SGHVS, CDR2 FNYEAQ.

J is TRBJ2-7 and V is TRBV18; TRBD2 matches at 10 bases. V was clipped by 2 bases and J by 7 bases; unmatched bases: 14. CDR3 length equals 17 residues. From germline, CDR1 is KGHSH and CDR2 LQKENI. The DNA for the CDR3 is TGTGCCAGCTCACCAATGACTAGCGGGCTGAACGGCGGAGAGCAGTACTTC. Amino acids: CASSPMTSGLNGGEQYF. Supplemented by reference TRBV18 and TRBJ2-7, the full variable domain reads NAGVMQNPRHLVRRRGQEARLRCSPMKGHSHVYWYRQLPEEGLKFMVYLQKENIIDESGMPKERFSAEFPKEGPSILRIQQVVRGDSAAYFCASSPMTSGLNGGEQYFGPGTRLTVT.

The chain employs TRBV28 and TRBJ2-2; tentative D call: TRBD2 (5 bases). Germline V gene lookup returns CDR1 MDHEN and CDR2 SYDVKM. The germline V and J ends were trimmed by 3 bases and 10 bases, with 12 bases remaining between them. The CDR3 has 13 amino acids. DNA for the CDR3: TGTGCCAGCAGTTTCGGGGTACTGCAGGAGCTGTTTTTT. Amino acids: CASSFGVLQELFF.

The chain recombines TRBV5-8 with TRBJ1-2; 7 positions agree with TRBD1. From germline, CDR1 is SGHTS and CDR2 YDEGEE. This CDR3 contains 16 residues. Germline trimming cut 1 base from V and 4 bases from J; bases unmatched to any gene: 10. The CDR3 nucleotides read TGTGCCAGCAGCTTGCGGACAGGCCCAGACCTCTATGGCTACACCTTC. It encodes CASSLRTGPDLYGYTF.

The chain employs TRBV15 and TRBJ1-5; D remains ambiguous. Trimming stripped 0 bases from V and 10 bases from J, with 13 bases between. The CDR3 loop spans 14 amino acids. Germline assignment: CDR1 LNHNV and CDR2 YYDKDF (reference sequence). This CDR3 reads CATSREREVVPQHF. The CDR3 DNA sequence: TGTGCCACCAGCAGAGAGAGGGAAGTGGTTCCCCAGCATTTT.

The chain couples TRBV4-1 to TRBJ2-7; 10 bases match TRBD2. The CDR3 runs to 17 residues. Germline CDR1 reads MGHRA; CDR2 reads YSYEKL. The V and J ends lost 1 base and 4 bases, in that order; junction bases with no gene match: 10. This chain's CDR3 is CASSQAAGGPSGYEQYF. The CDR3 nucleotides are TGCGCCAGCAGCCAAGCAGCGGGGGGGCCTTCGGGATACGAGCAGTACTTC.

This clone came up once. The chain uses TRBV19 and TRBJ1-6; 7 bases map to TRBD1. Germline CDR1 and CDR2: LNHDA and SQIVND (reference sequence). This CDR3 comprises 14 residues. V gave up 4 bases and J gave up 7 bases; unmatched junction bases: 4. The CDR3 DNA sequence: TGTGCCAGTAGTACCCGACAGGGAAATTCACCCCTCCACTTT. It encodes CASSTRQGNSPLHF.

The count of this clone is one. The J gene is TRBJ2-7, the V gene TRBV5-1; unclear D gene. The CDR3 is made up of 14 amino acids. Germline assignment: CDR1 SGHRS and CDR2 YFSETQ. V shed 1 base and J shed 7 bases, with 15 bases lying between them. The CDR3 DNA follows: TGCGCCAGCAGCTTGTTCGCAGGCTCAAGTGAGCAGTACTTC. It translates to CASSLFAGSSEQYF.

The V and J genes are TRBV7-3 and TRBJ2-5; D ambiguous. This CDR3 has 14 amino acids. Trimming left V 2 bases short and J 5 bases short, with 12 bases between. Germline assignment: CDR1 SGHTA and CDR2 FQGTGA. The CDR3 reads CASSLDRMRETQYF. For the CDR3, the DNA is TGTGCCAGCAGCTTAGATAGAATGAGGGAGACCCAGTACTTC.

This clone has a single count. The chain has TRBV7-9 and TRBJ2-1, with a weak D call TRBD2 (6 bases). Germline V gene data show CDR1 as SEHNR and CDR2 as FQNEAQ (reference sequence). The ends were cut back, 5 bases at V and 14 bases at J, with 13 bases in the middle. The CDR3 is 11 amino acids. The CDR3 protein is CASSELAPEFF. CDR3 sequence (DNA): TGTGCCAGCAGCGAACTAGCACCAGAGTTCTTC.